This T cell receptor beta chain was captured in a study of blood T cell repertoires in COVID-19. Assay used: immunoSEQ multiplex PCR; TCRdb lists only in-frame clones, some missing. The sample consists of 390,000 or so clones, approximately 90% of them appearing once. The CDR3 runs to 16 residues. Looked up from germline, CDR1 is MNHEY and CDR2 is SMNVEV (reference sequence). V trimming: 3 bases; J trimming: 1 base; junction bases outside the gene matches: 4. The sequencing sample was made of PBMCs or T cells enriched from blood (not recorded which). The chain employs TRBV27 and TRBJ1-5, with 9 bases fitting TRBD1. The sequence was collected from a man aged 18 to 35 who had recovered from COVID-19. CDR3 coding DNA: TGTGCCAGCAGTTTGACCGGGACAGGGAGCAATCAGCCCCAGCATTTT. It encodes CASSLTGTGSNQPQHF.